The 29 T cell receptor beta chains listed next were all sequenced from one sample in a study of molecular identifiers for immune sequencing clone quantification. A single record per CDR3 protein comes from TCRdb applying MiXCR to the PCR reads. In the table there are a few hundred thousand distinct CDR3 sequences, roughly 23% of which are singletons. Sequencing was done on a sample of naive CD8+ T cells from blood, with Jurkat cell RNA spiked in. The subset was: FACS-sorted CD8+CD4-CCR7+CD45RA+ naive T cells. The receptor source for this set is a human donor in good health. Some libraries in this study had Jurkat cell RNA spiked in.

This clonotype was counted many times. The V gene is TRBV9, the J gene TRBJ2-7; unclear D gene. The CDR3 runs to 14 residues. In germline, CDR1 is SGDLS, CDR2 YYNGEE. Trimming took off 0 bases at V and 1 base at J, with 8 bases between the two ends. CDR3 residues: CASSVEAESYEQYF. For the CDR3, the DNA is TGTGCCAGCAGCGTAGAGGCCGAGTCCTACGAGCAGTACTTC.

There are a few counts of this clonotype. The chain recombines TRBV9 with TRBJ2-3; D unclear. CDR3 size: 14 residues. Germline V gene sequence: CDR1 SGDLS, CDR2 YYNGEE. V lost 0 bases and J 3 bases, leaving 8 bases between the germline ends. The CDR3 nucleotides are TGTGCCAGCAGCGTAGCGGACGGGACAGATACGCAGTATTTT. This encodes CASSVADGTDTQYF.

In this sample, this clonotype turned up once. Relative to the germline gene, one junction end is altered; a read error may explain this. This chain links TRBV30 with TRBJ2-3; 12 bases map to TRBD2. Germline CDR1 reads GTSNPN; CDR2 reads SVGIG (reference sequence). The CDR3 totals 15 residues. The CDR3, as DNA: TGTGGCTGGAGGCGACTAGCGGGAGTGGGAGATACGCAGTATTTT. This sequence encodes CGWRRLAGVGDTQYF.

A few counts support this clonotype. The rearrangement links TRBV20-1 to TRBJ2-1; no reliable D call. CDR3 size: 12 residues. Per the germline V gene, CDR1 is DFQATT and CDR2 is SNEGSKA (reference sequence). V gave up 7 bases and J gave up 4 bases, with 11 bases separating them. The CDR3 DNA reads as TGCAGTGTCTTGCAATTGTACAATGAGCAGTTCTTC. Its translation is CSVLQLYNEQFF.

The chain couples TRBV6-2 or TRBV6-3 to TRBJ2-1; 8 nucleotides match TRBD2. CDR1 is MNHEY, CDR2 SVGEGT, per germline. This CDR3 is 15 amino acids long. The junction had 4 bases not matched to a gene; V was cut back by 6 bases and J by 0 bases. CDR3 region: CASRPTSDSYNEQFF. The CDR3 coding sequence is TGTGCCAGCAGACCGACTAGCGACTCCTACAATGAGCAGTTCTTC.

This clonotype has at least ten counts. The J gene is TRBJ2-7, the V gene TRBV5-4; perhaps TRBD2 as D (5 bases). Germline CDR1 is SGHNT and CDR2 is YYREEE (reference sequence). The ends were cut back, 3 bases at V and 0 bases at J, with 13 bases in the middle. This CDR3 has 15 residues. DNA for the CDR3: TGTGCCAGCAGCTCGGAGGACTCCTACTCCTACGAGCAGTACTTC. Amino acids: CASSSEDSYSYEQYF.

The rearrangement links TRBV14 to TRBJ2-7; 10 nucleotides agree with TRBD2. The CDR3 totals 16 residues. V shed 4 bases and J 5 bases; nucleotides not matched to a gene: 11. Germline-derived CDR1 and CDR2 are SGHDN and FVKESK. The CDR3 spells CASSRRGLAGANEQYF. The DNA for the CDR3 is TGTGCCAGCAGCCGGCGGGGCCTAGCGGGAGCTAACGAGCAGTACTTC.

This clonotype occurred a few times. This could be a read error, since a much larger clone is one nucleotide away. The V call is TRBV28, the J call TRBJ2-7; 13 bases agree with TRBD2. This CDR3 contains 16 residues. Germline V gene sequence: CDR1 MDHEN, CDR2 SYDVKM. The ends lost 4 bases at V and 9 bases at J; junction bases unmatched: 12. The chain's CDR3 is CASSSRAGTSGMGQYF. The CDR3 DNA is TGTGCCAGCAGTTCGAGAGCCGGGACTAGCGGGATGGGGCAGTACTTC.

V is TRBV7-2 and J is TRBJ2-7; no firm D call. Trimming took off 6 bases at V and 5 bases at J, with 17 bases between the two ends. The CDR3 covers 14 residues. Germline values: CDR1 SGHTA, CDR2 FQGNSA. The CDR3 loop is CASRSSRLLDEQYF. CDR3 coding DNA: TGTGCCAGCAGGTCCAGCCGGCTTTTAGACGAGCAGTACTTC.

The V and J genes are TRBV6-2 or TRBV6-3 and TRBJ1-5; a weak D match, TRBD1 (6 bases). CDR3 size: 14 residues. V lost 4 bases and J 3 bases, leaving 10 bases between the germline ends. CDR1 is MNHEY, CDR2 SVGEGT, per germline. The CDR3 loop reads CASSSDRYNQPQHF. CDR3 coding DNA: TGTGCCAGCAGTTCCGACAGGTACAATCAGCCCCAGCATTTT.

The genes are TRBV7-9 and TRBJ2-2, with D perhaps matching TRBD1 (7 bases). The CDR3 has 16 amino acids. Per the germline V gene, CDR1 is SEHNR and CDR2 is FQNEAQ (reference sequence). Trimming stripped 5 bases from V and 1 base from J, with 14 bases between. The CDR3 DNA sequence: TGTGCCAGCAGCGGGCGGGACAGCATGAACACCGGGGAGCTGTTTTTT. Translation gives CASSGRDSMNTGELFF. The full variable domain, its missing parts supplied by reference TRBV7-9 and TRBJ2-2, is DTGVSQNPRHKITKRGQNVTFRCDPISEHNRLYWYRQTLGQGPEFLTYFQNEAQLEKSRLLSDRFSAERPKGSFSTLEIQRTEQGDSAMYLCASSGRDSMNTGELFFGEGSRLTVL.

About this clonotype itself: It is unclear where the CDR3 begins or ends on the DNA, so no DNA is shown, and the CDR3 is as TCRdb lists it. The chain is built from TRBV6-2 or TRBV6-3 and TRBJ2-7. CDR1 and CDR2 (germline): MNHEY, SVGEGT. The CDR3 comprises 14 residues, both ends counted. The CDR3 region is CASSSSVLSYEQCF.

The V call is TRBV7-9, the J call TRBJ2-7; the D is unclear. The CDR3 is made up of 14 amino acids. The germline gives CDR1 SEHNR, CDR2 FQNEAQ (reference sequence). Deletions cut 5 bases from V and 2 bases from J, with 13 bases between. CDR3 region: CASSPLGNPYEQYF. In DNA, the CDR3 is TGTGCCAGCAGCCCACTTGGGAACCCCTACGAGCAGTACTTC.

The V call is TRBV4-1, the J call TRBJ2-2; D could derive from TRBD1 or TRBD2 (5 bases each). The germline CDR1 and CDR2 sequences are MGHRA and YSYEKL. The CDR3 covers 15 residues. Trimming took off 2 bases at V and 5 bases at J, with 12 bases between the two ends. The CDR3 DNA sequence: TGCGCCAGCAGCCAATGGGACCTTCCTACCGGGGAGCTGTTTTTT. It specifies CASSQWDLPTGELFF.

This clonotype turned up a few times. The rearrangement uses TRBV5-1 and TRBJ2-5, with unresolved D. The V and J ends lost 1 base and 3 bases respectively, with 13 bases between them. This CDR3 comprises 15 residues. Looked up from germline, CDR1 is SGHRS and CDR2 is YFSETQ. CDR3 DNA: TGCGCCAGCAGCTTGTGGGTCGGCGTGGAAGAGACCCAGTACTTC. This encodes CASSLWVGVEETQYF.

Notes on this clonotype: A much larger clone sits a single nucleotide away, making a read error possible. The rearrangement links TRBV7-9 to TRBJ2-3, with TRBD2 matching 7 bases. The CDR3 is 16 amino acids. Germline CDR1 reads SEHNR; CDR2 reads FQNEAQ (reference sequence). The CDR3 region has the DNA TGTGCCAGCAGCCCATGGGGCGGGAGCAGCACAGATACGCAGTGTTTT. Protein: CASSPWGGSSTDTQCF.

This clonotype was observed many times. The J gene is TRBJ2-5, the V gene TRBV29-1; possibly TRBD1 for D (6 bases). The CDR3 has 12 amino acids. V was trimmed by 4 bases and J by 4 bases, leaving 10 bases between them. CDR1 is SQVTM, CDR2 ANQGSEA, per germline. The CDR3 reads CSVVGRGETQYF. CDR3 sequence (DNA): TGCAGCGTTGTTGGCAGGGGAGAGACCCAGTACTTC.

The chain couples TRBV28 to TRBJ1-1, with a weak D call TRBD1 (5 bases). Trimming stripped 10 bases from V and 4 bases from J, with 22 bases between. CDR1 and CDR2 from the germline V gene are MDHEN and SYDVKM. CDR3 length equals 15 residues. CDR3 amino acids: CATSVGQDLSTEAFF. In nucleotides, the CDR3 is TGTGCCACCTCCGTCGGACAAGACCTAAGCACTGAAGCTTTCTTT.

This clonotype was seen repeatedly, ten times or more. The V call is TRBV10-2, the J call TRBJ2-3; D is undetermined. Germline values: CDR1 WSHSY, CDR2 SAAADI. V was clipped by 3 bases and J by 5 bases, with 3 bases between them. CDR3 length equals 11 residues. Here the CDR3 reads CASSEIDTQYF. DNA of the CDR3: TGCGCCAGCAGTGAAATAGATACGCAGTATTTT.

This clonotype was seen a few times. The V call is TRBV13, the J call TRBJ1-3; D not resolved. Germline CDR1 and CDR2: PRHDT and FYEKMQ (reference sequence). The CDR3 contains 15 residues. V lost 6 bases, J lost 0 bases, and 12 bases lay in between. CDR3 in amino acids: CASRQDGLSGNTIYF. The DNA for the CDR3 is TGTGCCAGCAGACAAGACGGACTCTCTGGAAACACCATATATTTT.

The sample holds many counts of this clonotype. The CDR3 DNA reads TGTGCCAGCAGCTTAGGAGAGGGGACGAGCAATCAGCCCCAGCATTTT. It translates to CASSLGEGTSNQPQHF. The chain carries TRBV7-9 and TRBJ1-5; a possible D gene is TRBD1 (5 bases). V was trimmed by 1 base and J by 1 base, leaving 11 bases between them. The germline V gene encodes CDR1 SEHNR and CDR2 FQNEAQ (reference sequence). This CDR3 comprises 16 residues.

The rearrangement joins TRBV4-1 to TRBJ2-7; TRBD1 matches 8 bases. With V trimmed by 4 bases and J by 3 bases, 8 bases remained unmatched. CDR3 size: 15 residues. CDR1 MGHRA and CDR2 YSYEKL come from the germline V gene. The DNA for the CDR3 is TGCGCCAGCAGCCCCGACCGGACAGGGTACTACGAGCAGTACTTC. Protein product: CASSPDRTGYYEQYF.

This clonotype was recorded at least ten times. The chain links TRBV7-8 to TRBJ2-2; no clear D gene. There are 14 residues in the CDR3. From germline, CDR1 is SGHVS and CDR2 FQNEAQ. Trimming stripped 6 bases from V and 4 bases from J, with 12 bases between. CDR3 DNA sequence: TGTGCCAGCAGTCGAGACCTCTCCACCGGGGAGCTGTTTTTT. Translation gives CASSRDLSTGELFF.

The chain carries TRBV2 and TRBJ1-5; D is unclear. CDR3 length: 14 amino acids. Trimming left V 3 bases short and J 4 bases short, with 10 bases between. Looked up from germline, CDR1 is SNHLY and CDR2 is FYNNEI. The DNA for the CDR3 is TGTGCCAGCAGTGATTTCTCTTCTAATCAGCCCCAGCATTTT. Its protein is CASSDFSSNQPQHF.

The V gene is TRBV2, the J gene TRBJ2-2; no firm D call. The V end was cut by 3 bases, the J end by 9 bases, with 8 bases between. The CDR3 consists of 12 residues. Germline loops: CDR1 SNHLY, CDR2 FYNNEI. CDR3 sequence reads: CASSEVPRELFF. The DNA for the CDR3 is TGTGCCAGCAGTGAGGTCCCCCGGGAGCTGTTTTTT.

This clonotype was picked up many times. This chain uses TRBV7-8 with TRBJ2-5, with 11 positions matching TRBD2. From germline, CDR1 is SGHVS and CDR2 FQNEAQ. V shed 4 bases and J 5 bases; nucleotides not matched to a gene: 9. This CDR3 region has 16 residues. CDR3 residues: CASSSSSGGPGETQYF. In nucleotides, the CDR3 is TGTGCCAGCAGCTCATCTAGCGGGGGGCCCGGGGAGACCCAGTACTTC.

The chain carries TRBV30 and TRBJ2-2; the D is unclear. The CDR3 totals 15 residues. Trimming cost V 0 bases and J 5 bases, with 13 bases left between them. Germline V lookup: CDR1 GTSNPN, CDR2 SVGIG (reference sequence). The CDR3 DNA reads TGTGCCTGGAGTGTGGACGGAGTTATGACCGGGGAGCTGTTTTTT. This sequence encodes CAWSVDGVMTGELFF. Full variable domain (outside the CDR3, taken from reference TRBV30 and TRBJ2-2): SQTIHQWPATLVQPVGSPLSLECTVEGTSNPNLYWYRQAAGRGLQLLFYSVGIGQISSEVPQNLSASRPQDRQFILSSKKLLLSDSGFYLCAWSVDGVMTGELFFGEGSRLTVL.

Concerning this clonotype itself: A much larger clone sits a single nucleotide away, making a read error possible. This chain links TRBV7-9 with TRBJ2-2, with unresolved D. Trimming cost V 0 bases and J 6 bases, with 5 bases left between them. The CDR3 spans 13 residues. CDR1 SEHNR and CDR2 FQNEAQ come from the germline V gene (reference sequence). CDR3 in amino acids: CASSLAVPGELFF. In DNA, the CDR3 is TGTGCCAGCAGCTTAGCTGTCCCCGGGGAGCTGTTTTTT.

This clonotype was observed many times. The gene calls are TRBV4-2 and TRBJ2-7; 10 nucleotides agree with TRBD2. V shed 0 bases and J 3 bases; nucleotides not matched to a gene: 5. The CDR3 totals 16 residues. The germline V gene has CDR1 LGHNA and CDR2 YNFKEQ. The CDR3 nucleotides read TGTGCCAGCAGCCAAGAAGGGCCTAGCGGGGGCTACGAGCAGTACTTC. It is translated as CASSQEGPSGGYEQYF.